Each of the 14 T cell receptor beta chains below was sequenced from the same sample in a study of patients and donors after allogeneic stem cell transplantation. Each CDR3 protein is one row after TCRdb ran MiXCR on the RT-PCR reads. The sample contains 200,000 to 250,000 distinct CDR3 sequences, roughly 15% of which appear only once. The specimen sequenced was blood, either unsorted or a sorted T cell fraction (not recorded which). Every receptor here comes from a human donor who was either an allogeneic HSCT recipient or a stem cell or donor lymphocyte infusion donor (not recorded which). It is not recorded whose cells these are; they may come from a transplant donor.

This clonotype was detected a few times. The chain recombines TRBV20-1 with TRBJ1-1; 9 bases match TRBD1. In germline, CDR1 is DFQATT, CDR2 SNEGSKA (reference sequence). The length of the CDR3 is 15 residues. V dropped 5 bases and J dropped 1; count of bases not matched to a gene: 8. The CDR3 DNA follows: TGCAGTGCTCGTATTCGACAGGGGGGGAACACTGAAGCTTTCTTT. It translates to CSARIRQGGNTEAFF.

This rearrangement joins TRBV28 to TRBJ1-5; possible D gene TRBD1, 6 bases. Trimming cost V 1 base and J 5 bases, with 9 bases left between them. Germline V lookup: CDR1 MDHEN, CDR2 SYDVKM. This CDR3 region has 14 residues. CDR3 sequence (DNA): TGTGCCAGCAGTTTATCGGGGGCCCATCAGCCCCAGCATTTT. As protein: CASSLSGAHQPQHF.

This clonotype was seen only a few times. DNA of the CDR3: TGTGCCAGCAGCTTGGCCGTAGCGGGGAACTACGAGCAGTACTTC. Translation: CASSLAVAGNYEQYF. The chain has TRBV5-6 and TRBJ2-7; 8 nucleotides agree with TRBD2. The germline V gene encodes CDR1 SGHDT and CDR2 YYEEEE. The CDR3 contains 15 residues. V lost 0 bases to trimming and J lost 3 bases; unmatched junction nucleotides: 5.

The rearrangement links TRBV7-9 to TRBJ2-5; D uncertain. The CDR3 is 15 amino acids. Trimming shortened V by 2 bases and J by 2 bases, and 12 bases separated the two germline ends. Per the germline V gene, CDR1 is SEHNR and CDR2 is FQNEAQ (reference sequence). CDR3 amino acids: CASSLLGSSQETQYF. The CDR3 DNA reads TGTGCCAGCAGCTTACTAGGGTCTTCACAAGAGACCCAGTACTTC.

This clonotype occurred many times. The CDR3 loop reads CASSYQGVFDSPLHF. The CDR3 DNA reads TGTGCCAGCAGTTACCAGGGGGTTTTCGATTCACCCCTCCACTTT. The chain has TRBV6-5 and TRBJ1-6, with 7 bases that match TRBD1. The CDR3 is 15 residues long. The germline CDR1 and CDR2 sequences are MNHEY and SVGAGI. The trim removed 2 bases at V and 8 bases at J, leaving 6 bases unmatched.

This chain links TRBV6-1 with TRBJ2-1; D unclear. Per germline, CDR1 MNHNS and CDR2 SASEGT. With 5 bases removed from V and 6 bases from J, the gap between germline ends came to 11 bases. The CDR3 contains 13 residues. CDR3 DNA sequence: TGTGCCAGCAGTCGAACAGTATTCAATGAGCAGTTCTTC. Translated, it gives CASSRTVFNEQFF.

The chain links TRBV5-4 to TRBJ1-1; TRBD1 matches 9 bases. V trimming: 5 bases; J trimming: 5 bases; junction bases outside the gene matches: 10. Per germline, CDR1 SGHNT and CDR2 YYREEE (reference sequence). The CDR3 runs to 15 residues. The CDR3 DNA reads TGTGCCAGCAGACCTAGGACAGGGGAAGGGACTGAAGCTTTCTTT. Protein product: CASRPRTGEGTEAFF.

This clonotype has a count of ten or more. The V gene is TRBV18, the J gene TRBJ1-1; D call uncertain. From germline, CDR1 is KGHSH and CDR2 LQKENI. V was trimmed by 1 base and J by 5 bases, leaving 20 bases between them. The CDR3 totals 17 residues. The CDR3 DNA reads TGTGCCAGCTCACCACTCCCCCCGGACGGAGGAGGTACTGAAGCTTTCTTT. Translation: CASSPLPPDGGGTEAFF.

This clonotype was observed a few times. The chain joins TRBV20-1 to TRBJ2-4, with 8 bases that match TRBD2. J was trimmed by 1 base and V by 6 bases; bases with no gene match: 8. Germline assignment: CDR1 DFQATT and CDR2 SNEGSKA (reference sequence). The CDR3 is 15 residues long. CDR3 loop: CSASSGSGAKNIQYF. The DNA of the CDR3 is TGCAGTGCCAGCAGCGGGAGTGGGGCCAAAAACATTCAGTACTTC.

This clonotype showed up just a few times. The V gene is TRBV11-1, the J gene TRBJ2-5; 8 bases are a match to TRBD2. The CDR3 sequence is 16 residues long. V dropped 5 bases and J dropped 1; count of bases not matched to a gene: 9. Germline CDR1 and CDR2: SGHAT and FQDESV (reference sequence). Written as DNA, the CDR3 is TGTGCCAGCAGCCTCACTAGCGGCCCTTTCCAAGAGACCCAGTACTTC. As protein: CASSLTSGPFQETQYF.

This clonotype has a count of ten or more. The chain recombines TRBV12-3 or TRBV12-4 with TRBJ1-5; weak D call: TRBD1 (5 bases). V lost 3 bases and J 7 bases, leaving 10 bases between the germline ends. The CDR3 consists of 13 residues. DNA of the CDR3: TGTGCCAGCAGTTTCAGGGACGACCAGCCCCAGCATTTT. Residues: CASSFRDDQPQHF.

The CDR3 reads CSELLAGGPHEQYF. In DNA, the CDR3 is TGCAGCGAACTACTAGCGGGAGGGCCCCACGAGCAGTACTTC. The chain joins TRBV29-1 to TRBJ2-7; 13 nucleotides agree with TRBD2. Per the germline V gene, CDR1 is SQVTM and CDR2 is ANQGSEA. This CDR3 has 14 residues. V lost 7 bases and J lost 5; bases outside the gene matches: 8.

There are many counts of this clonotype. CDR3 loop: CASSRPGTGELFF. The CDR3 bases are TGTGCCAGCAGCCGGCCGGGCACCGGGGAGCTGTTTTTT. This chain links TRBV6-1 with TRBJ2-2; D is uncertain. V was pared by 6 bases and J by 4 bases, with 9 bases between. Germline V CDR1 and CDR2: MNHNS, SASEGT. The CDR3 loop spans 13 amino acids.

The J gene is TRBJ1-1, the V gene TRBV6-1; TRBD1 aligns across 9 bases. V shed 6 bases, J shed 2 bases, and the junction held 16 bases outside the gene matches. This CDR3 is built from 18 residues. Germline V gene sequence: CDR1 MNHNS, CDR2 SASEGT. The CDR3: CASSQGASGTGFNTEAFF. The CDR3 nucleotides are TGTGCCAGCAGCCAAGGGGCATCCGGGACAGGGTTCAACACTGAAGCTTTCTTT.